The present T cell receptor (beta chain) was sequenced within a study of technical replicates of blood from four donors (dated by TCRdb to the late 2010s). Remarks on this clone: No antigen is known for it. There are no base qualities to consult, and no much larger clone falls within one base.

The library came from the immunoSEQ multiplex PCR assay. In its TCRdb copy, this immuneACCESS table keeps in-frame sequences only and misses some clones. Where compared with another copy, unresolved V genes explain less than half of these, and the others have no known cause. The sample table contains 50,000 to 70,000 clones; only one count was recorded for roughly 89% of them. About 3.9% of the sample comes from the top ten. Its CDR3 holds 14 amino acids, cysteine through phenylalanine. Only the CDR3 part of the read is kept: 42 bases, read in frame from the first base. For CDR1 and CDR2, the germline V gene (reference sequence) lists SGHNT and YYREEE. At the junction V is shortened by 4 bases and J by 8 bases, with 18 bases in between.

This TCR was recovered from a human donor in good health. Some clones in this sample may be carry-over from other donors' samples. The sequencing sample was made of PBMCs. The V gene is TRBV5-4 and the J gene is TRBJ1-2; TRBD1 might be the D gene, on 5 matching bases. The nucleotides are TGTGCCAGCAGCCGCCCCGGGGGTGGGTCGGGCTACACCTTC. This codes for CASSRPGGGSGYTF.